Below are 18 T cell receptor beta chains sequenced from a single sample in a study of response to subunit inactivated influenza vaccine. TCRdb redid the calling of the RT-PCR reads with MiXCR, one entry per CDR3 protein. This table holds 150,000 to 200,000 distinct CDR3 sequences, 9.5% to 13% found once. Sequenced material: non-naive T cells sorted from PBMCs, taken more than 35 days after vaccination. The receptors derive from a man aged 50 to 59 who received an inactivated influenza vaccine.

This clonotype was seen at least ten times. V is TRBV4-1 and J is TRBJ2-1, with 13 bases matching TRBD2. The ends lost 1 base at V and 7 bases at J; junction bases unmatched: 4. Germline values: CDR1 MGHRA, CDR2 YSYEKL. This CDR3 has 16 amino acids. The CDR3 region is CASSQARLAGGNEQFF. In nucleotides, the CDR3 is TGCGCCAGCAGCCAAGCGAGACTAGCGGGAGGTAATGAGCAGTTCTTC.

The V and J genes are TRBV2 and TRBJ2-5; D is undetermined. The CDR3 totals 12 residues. CDR1 SNHLY and CDR2 FYNNEI come from the germline V gene. The V end lost 1 base, the J end lost 6 bases, and 6 bases lay between the germline ends. DNA for the CDR3: TGTGCCAGCAGTGAAGGGTGGCAGACCCAGTACTTC. Translating it yields CASSEGWQTQYF.

This clonotype was found many times. This sequence joins TRBV5-6 and TRBJ2-1; D is perhaps TRBD2 (5 bases). Per germline, CDR1 SGHDT and CDR2 YYEEEE. CDR3 length: 16 residues. Trimming took 2 bases from V and 4 from J, leaving 16 bases between them. CDR3 sequence: CASSLSEIRRYNEQFF. The CDR3 DNA reads as TGTGCCAGCAGCTTATCAGAAATCAGGAGGTACAATGAGCAGTTCTTC.

The CDR3 reads CASNNPTGGPNQPQHF. In DNA form, the CDR3 reads TGTGCCAGCAATAATCCCACAGGGGGTCCAAATCAGCCCCAGCATTTT. The gene calls are TRBV6-1 and TRBJ1-5, with 8 bases aligning to TRBD1. CDR3 length: 16 amino acids. With 7 bases clipped from V and 4 bases from J, the junction kept 12 bases outside the gene matches. Germline loops: CDR1 MNHNS, CDR2 SASEGT.

The genes are TRBV7-2 and TRBJ2-3; the D gene is possibly TRBD2 (5 bases). Germline-derived CDR1 and CDR2 are SGHTA and FQGNSA. The CDR3 runs to 14 residues. V lost 3 bases and J 6 bases, leaving 13 bases between the germline ends. The CDR3 protein is CASSLIRAGDTQYF. DNA of the CDR3: TGTGCCAGCAGCTTGATTCGGGCGGGTGATACGCAGTATTTT.

The rearrangement uses TRBV29-1 and TRBJ1-1; D gene ambiguous. This CDR3 comprises 13 residues. The germline gives CDR1 SQVTM, CDR2 ANQGSEA. Trimming left V 4 bases short and J 5 bases short, with 14 bases between. CDR3 amino acids: CSVVGQSGTEAFF. CDR3 in DNA: TGCAGCGTTGTAGGGCAAAGTGGGACTGAAGCTTTCTTT.

V gene TRBV12-3 or TRBV12-4 combines with J gene TRBJ2-7, with TRBD1 identical over 10 bases. This CDR3 has 14 residues. The trim removed 3 bases at V and 8 bases at J, leaving 7 bases unmatched. The CDR3 is CASSFDRGPDKQYF. The DNA of the CDR3 is TGTGCCAGCAGTTTCGACAGGGGGCCGGATAAGCAGTACTTC.

This clonotype appeared many times. The chain joins TRBV7-9 to TRBJ1-6; D is perhaps TRBD1 (5 bases). The CDR3 consists of 17 residues. V was shortened by 1 base and J by 7 bases, with 17 bases between the two germline ends. CDR1 is SEHNR, CDR2 FQNEAQ, per germline (reference sequence). The CDR3 DNA sequence: TGTGCCAGCAGCTTAGGAAAACCGGGACGGGGGAATTCACCCCTCCACTTT. Translating it yields CASSLGKPGRGNSPLHF. Filled out from reference TRBV7-9 and TRBJ1-6, the complete variable domain reads DTGVSQNPRHKITKRGQNVTFRCDPISEHNRLYWYRQTLGQGPEFLTYFQNEAQLEKSRLLSDRFSAERPKGSFSTLEIQRTEQGDSAMYLCASSLGKPGRGNSPLHFGNGTRLTVT.

This clonotype came up many times. This chain connects TRBV5-1 to TRBJ2-1, with D uncertain. This CDR3 is 16 amino acids long. The V gene's germline CDR1 is SGHRS and CDR2 YFSETQ. Between the trimmed V and J ends, which lost 3 bases and 0 bases, there was a span of 13 bases. The CDR3 region is CASSSIQTSSYNEQFF. The CDR3 DNA is TGCGCCAGCAGCTCGATACAGACCAGCTCCTACAATGAGCAGTTCTTC. Full variable domain (rest looked up from reference TRBV5-1 and TRBJ2-1): KAGVTQTPRYLIKTRGQQVTLSCSPISGHRSVSWYQQTPGQGLQFLFEYFSETQRNKGNFPGRFSGRQFSNSRSEMNVSTLELGDSALYLCASSSIQTSSYNEQFFGPGTRLTVL.

This clonotype was seen ten or more times. The chain uses TRBV5-1 and TRBJ1-5, with 7 bases aligning to TRBD1. V lost 1 base and J lost 4; bases outside the gene matches: 5. This CDR3 is built from 15 residues. Looked up from germline, CDR1 is SGHRS and CDR2 is YFSETQ. CDR3 loop: CASSLWDSKNQPQHF. The CDR3 bases are TGCGCCAGCAGCTTGTGGGACAGCAAAAATCAGCCCCAGCATTTT.

V and J are TRBV10-1 and TRBJ2-1; either TRBD1 or TRBD2 may supply D (5 bases each). There are 12 residues in the CDR3. V shed 7 bases and J shed 8 bases, with 12 bases lying between them. The germline CDR1 and CDR2 sequences are WNHNN and SYGVQD (reference sequence). The CDR3, as DNA: TGCGCCAGCAACCGGGACGACTATGAGCAGTTCTTC. Amino acid sequence: CASNRDDYEQFF.

This clonotype was detected only a few times. The CDR3 region is CASSQAGTGRYEQYF. As DNA, the CDR3 is TGTGCCAGCAGCCAAGCCGGGACAGGGAGGTACGAGCAGTACTTC. The chain employs TRBV14 and TRBJ2-7; 9 nucleotides align to TRBD1. This CDR3 has 15 amino acids. J was trimmed by 4 bases and V by 1 base; bases with no gene match: 5. The germline V gene has CDR1 SGHDN and CDR2 FVKESK.

The rearrangement links TRBV6-1 to TRBJ2-7, with 11 bases aligning to TRBD2. The V gene end was trimmed by 7 bases and the J gene end by 3 bases; junction bases not matched to a gene: 5. The CDR3 covers 14 residues. Germline values: CDR1 MNHNS, CDR2 SASEGT. CDR3 bases: TGTGCCAGCACCGCTAGCGGGAGGTTCTACGAGCAGTACTTC. Translating it yields CASTASGRFYEQYF.

This clonotype was counted a few times. The chain couples TRBV7-2 to TRBJ2-5, with D possibly being TRBD1 (6 bases). The CDR3 extends over 15 amino acids. Germline CDR1 is SGHTA and CDR2 is FQGNSA. V was shortened by 3 bases and J by 0 bases, with 11 bases between the two germline ends. In DNA form, the CDR3 reads TGTGCCAGCAGCTTCCAAACAGGGTACCAAGAGACCCAGTACTTC. Translating gives CASSFQTGYQETQYF. Full variable domain (missing parts from reference TRBV7-2 and TRBJ2-5): GAGVSQSPSNKVTEKGKDVELRCDPISGHTALYWYRQSLGQGLEFLIYFQGNSAPDKSGLPSDRFSAERTGGSVSTLTIQRTQQEDSAVYLCASSFQTGYQETQYFGPGTRLLVL.

This clonotype was detected only a few times. The chain recombines TRBV6-5 with TRBJ2-5; TRBD1 matches 8 bases. This CDR3 region has 13 residues. In germline, CDR1 is MNHEY, CDR2 SVGAGI. Trimming at V came to 0 bases and at J to 13 bases, leaving 7 bases not matched to a gene. This CDR3 reads CASSYSKLGQVYF. In DNA form, the CDR3 reads TGTGCCAGCAGTTACTCGAAATTGGGACAGGTGTACTTC.

This clonotype was seen a handful of times. V and J are TRBV10-3 and TRBJ2-7; D is uncertain. The CDR3 covers 14 residues. The germline V gene has CDR1 ENHRY and CDR2 SYGVKD. V was trimmed by 6 bases and J by 7 bases, leaving 19 bases between them. CDR3 in amino acids: CAISVRTVPQEQYF. DNA for the CDR3: TGTGCCATCAGCGTCAGGACCGTCCCCCAGGAGCAGTACTTC.

A remark on this clonotype: At one end the junction does not follow the germline gene, possibly because of a read error. The chain has TRBV28 and TRBJ2-2; D possibly matches TRBD1 or TRBD2 (6 bases each). Germline CDR1 MDHEN, CDR2 SYDVKM. This CDR3 region has 15 residues. The DNA of the CDR3 is TGTGCCAGCCGTTTCGTCGGGGGCGAAGCCGGGGAGCTGTTTTTT. As protein: CASRFVGGEAGELFF.

This clonotype occurred many times. The CDR3 DNA reads as TGTGCCAGCAGCTTAGAACTAGCGGCCTCCTACGAGCAGTACTTC. Its protein is CASSLELAASYEQYF. The V call is TRBV7-8, the J call TRBJ2-7, with TRBD2 matching over 8 bases. The J segment lost 0 bases and the V segment lost 1 base, leaving 2 bases of the junction unmatched. The CDR3 sequence is 15 residues long. Per germline, CDR1 SGHVS and CDR2 FQNEAQ.